The sequence of this T cell receptor beta chain was determined in a study of T cell repertoires in cytomegalovirus infection. Study results and limitations: Clonotypes of TCR beta that were HLA-C-restricted and CMV-specific dominated the ex vivo response.

One entry per CDR3 protein results from TCRdb running MiXCR on the reads. Among some 800,000 distinct CDR3 sequences, less than 35% were seen once, and the ten largest hold 9.5% to 15%. The CDR3 sequence is 16 residues long. V was clipped by 4 bases and J by 0 bases, with 13 bases between them. Germline CDR1 reads SGHTA; CDR2 reads FQGNSA. This clonotype was found a few times. What it binds is not known. The sequences come from cultured CD8+ T cells from PBMCs, collected from culture after CMV antigen stimulation. This receptor was obtained from a human donor in good health (CMV status not recorded). Some clones in this sample may be carry-over from other donors' samples. The chain links TRBV7-2 to TRBJ2-1, with D perhaps matching TRBD1 or TRBD2 (5 bases each). The CDR3 region has the DNA TGTGCCAGCAGCTCCAAGTCGGGGCCCTCCTACAATGAGCAGTTCTTC. The encoded protein is CASSSKSGPSYNEQFF.